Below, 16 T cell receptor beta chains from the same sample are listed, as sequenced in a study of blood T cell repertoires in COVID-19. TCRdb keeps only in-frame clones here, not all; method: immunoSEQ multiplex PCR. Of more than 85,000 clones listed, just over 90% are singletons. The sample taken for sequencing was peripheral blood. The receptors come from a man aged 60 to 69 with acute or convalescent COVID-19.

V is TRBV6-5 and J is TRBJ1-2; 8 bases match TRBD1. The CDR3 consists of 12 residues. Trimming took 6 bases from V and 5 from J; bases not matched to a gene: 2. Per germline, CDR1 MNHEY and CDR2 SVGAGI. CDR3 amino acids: CASRDRAYGYTF. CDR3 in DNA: TGTGCCAGCAGGGACAGGGCTTATGGCTACACCTTC.

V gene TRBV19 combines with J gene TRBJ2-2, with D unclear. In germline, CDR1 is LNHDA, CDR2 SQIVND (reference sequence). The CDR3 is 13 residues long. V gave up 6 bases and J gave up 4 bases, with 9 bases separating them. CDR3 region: CASRLVSTGELFF. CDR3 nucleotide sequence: TGTGCCAGTAGACTTGTAAGCACCGGGGAGCTGTTTTTT.

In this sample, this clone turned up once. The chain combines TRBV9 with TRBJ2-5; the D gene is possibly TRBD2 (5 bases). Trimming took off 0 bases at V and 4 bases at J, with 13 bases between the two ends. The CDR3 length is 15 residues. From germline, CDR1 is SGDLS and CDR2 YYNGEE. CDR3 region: CASSVGVGATETQYF. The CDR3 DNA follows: TGTGCCAGCAGCGTAGGGGTGGGAGCCACAGAGACCCAGTACTTC.

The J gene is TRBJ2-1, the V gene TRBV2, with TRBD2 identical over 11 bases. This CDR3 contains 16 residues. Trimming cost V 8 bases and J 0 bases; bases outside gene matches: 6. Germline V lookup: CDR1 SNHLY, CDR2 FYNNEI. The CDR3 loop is CASRASGRLSYNEQFF. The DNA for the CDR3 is TGTGCCAGCCGGGCTAGCGGGAGGCTCTCCTACAATGAGCAGTTCTTC.

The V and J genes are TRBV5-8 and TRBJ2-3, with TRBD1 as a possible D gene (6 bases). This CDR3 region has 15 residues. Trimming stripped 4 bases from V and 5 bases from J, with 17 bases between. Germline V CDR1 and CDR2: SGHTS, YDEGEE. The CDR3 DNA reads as TGTGCCAGCAGCCGCAGGGGACCCTCCGTAGATACGCAGTATTTT. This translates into CASSRRGPSVDTQYF.

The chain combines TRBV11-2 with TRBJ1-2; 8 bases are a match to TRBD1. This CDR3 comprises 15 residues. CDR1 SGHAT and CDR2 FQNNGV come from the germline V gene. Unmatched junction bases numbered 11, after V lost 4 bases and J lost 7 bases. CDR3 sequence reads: CASSSIGTGVGGYTF. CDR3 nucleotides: TGTGCCAGCAGCTCCATCGGGACAGGAGTGGGTGGCTACACCTTC.

This CDR3 reads CASRDRTGEGYTF. For the CDR3, the DNA is TGTGCCAGCAGAGACCGGACAGGGGAGGGCTACACCTTC. The chain has TRBV6-5 and TRBJ1-2; 9 nucleotides align to TRBD1. Germline CDR1 is MNHEY and CDR2 is SVGAGI. Losses at the gene ends were 6 bases for V and 8 bases for J; bases not matched to a gene: 7. The CDR3 contains 13 residues.

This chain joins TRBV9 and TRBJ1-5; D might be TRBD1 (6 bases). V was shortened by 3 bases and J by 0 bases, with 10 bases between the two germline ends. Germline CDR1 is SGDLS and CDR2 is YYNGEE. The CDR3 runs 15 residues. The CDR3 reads CASSAQGNSNQPQHF. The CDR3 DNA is TGTGCCAGCAGCGCCCAGGGGAATAGCAATCAGCCCCAGCATTTT. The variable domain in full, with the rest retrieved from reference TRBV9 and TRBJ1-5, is DSGVTQTPKHLITATGQRVTLRCSPRSGDLSVYWYQQSLDQGLQFLIQYYNGEERAKGNILERFSAQQFPDLHSELNLSSLELGDSALYFCASSAQGNSNQPQHFGDGTRLSIL.

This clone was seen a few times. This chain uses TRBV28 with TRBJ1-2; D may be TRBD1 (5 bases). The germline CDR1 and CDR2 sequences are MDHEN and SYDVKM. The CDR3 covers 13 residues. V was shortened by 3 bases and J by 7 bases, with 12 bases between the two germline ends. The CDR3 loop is CASSLFTDTGYTF. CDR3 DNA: TGTGCCAGCAGTTTGTTTACGGACACTGGCTACACCTTC.

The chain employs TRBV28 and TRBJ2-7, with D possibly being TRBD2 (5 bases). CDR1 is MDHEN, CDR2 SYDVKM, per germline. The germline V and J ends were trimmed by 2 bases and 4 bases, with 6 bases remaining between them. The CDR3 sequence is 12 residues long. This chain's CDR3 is CASSLGLYEQYF. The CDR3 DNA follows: TGTGCCAGCAGTTTAGGACTGTACGAGCAGTACTTC.

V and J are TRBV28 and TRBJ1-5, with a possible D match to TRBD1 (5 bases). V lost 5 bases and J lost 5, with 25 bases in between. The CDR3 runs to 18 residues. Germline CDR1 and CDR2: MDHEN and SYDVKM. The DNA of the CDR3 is TGTGCCAGCAGTCCAAGGTGGGAACAGGCTCGATCGGATCAGCCCCAGCATTTT. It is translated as CASSPRWEQARSDQPQHF.

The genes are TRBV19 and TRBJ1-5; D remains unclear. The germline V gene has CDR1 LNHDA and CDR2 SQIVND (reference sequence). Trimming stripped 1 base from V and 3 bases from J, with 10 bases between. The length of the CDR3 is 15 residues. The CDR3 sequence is CASSIGAGINQPQHF. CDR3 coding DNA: TGTGCCAGTAGTATAGGTGCGGGCATCAATCAGCCCCAGCATTTT.

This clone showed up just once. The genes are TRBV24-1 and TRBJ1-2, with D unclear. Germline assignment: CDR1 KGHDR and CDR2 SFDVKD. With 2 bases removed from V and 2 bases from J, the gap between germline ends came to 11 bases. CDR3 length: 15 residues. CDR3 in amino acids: CATSDSAVANYGYTF. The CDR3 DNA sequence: TGTGCCACCAGTGATTCCGCAGTAGCCAACTATGGCTACACCTTC.

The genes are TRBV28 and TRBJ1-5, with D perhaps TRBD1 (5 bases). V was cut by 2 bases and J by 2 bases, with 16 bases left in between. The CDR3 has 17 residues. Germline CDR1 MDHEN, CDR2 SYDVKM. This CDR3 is CASSLEGRGWGNQPQHF. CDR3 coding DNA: TGTGCCAGCAGTTTAGAAGGAAGGGGCTGGGGCAATCAGCCCCAGCATTTT.

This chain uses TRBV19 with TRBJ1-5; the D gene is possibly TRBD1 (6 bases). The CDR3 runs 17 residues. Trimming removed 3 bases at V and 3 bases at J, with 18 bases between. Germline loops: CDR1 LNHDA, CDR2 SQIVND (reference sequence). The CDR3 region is CASSIYGQPRSNQPQHF. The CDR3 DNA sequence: TGTGCCAGTAGTATCTACGGACAGCCAAGGTCCAATCAGCCCCAGCATTTT.

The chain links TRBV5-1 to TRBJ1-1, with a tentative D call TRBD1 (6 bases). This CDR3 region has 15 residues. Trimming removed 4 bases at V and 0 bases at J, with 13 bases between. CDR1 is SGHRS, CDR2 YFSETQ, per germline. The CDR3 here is CASSILDSMNTEAFF. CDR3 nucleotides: TGCGCCAGCAGCATACTGGACAGCATGAACACTGAAGCTTTCTTT.